This note documents a single TCR beta chain sequence. Additional DNA sequences in this sample encode the identical CDR3. The sample belongs to a study of blood T cell repertoires in COVID-19. Study overall: There were acute and convalescent COVID-19 samples, and they came from the United States, Italy and Spain. The cDNA or gDNA used as material had been derived from T cells, B-cell-depleted T cells, or PBMCs.

In the authors' methods: Estimates of nucleated cell counts were drawn from the amplification of reference gene primers. Clones were read by immunoSEQ multiplex PCR, and TCRdb kept only the in-frame ones, dropping some. The DNA gave D and trimming, while V, J and clone size come from that table. The sample has 150,000 to 190,000 clones; 76% are singletons. This sequence originates from a woman older than 75 with acute or convalescent COVID-19. The specimen sequenced was peripheral blood.

For the CDR3, the DNA is TGTGCCAGCAGCTTAGACACCTTGTACGAGCAGTACTTC. Amino acid sequence: CASSLDTLYEQYF. The V call is TRBV7-8, the J call TRBJ2-7; D ambiguous. CDR1 is SGHVS and CDR2 is FQNEAQ in the germline V gene. CDR3 size: 13 residues. Trimming took off 1 base at V and 4 bases at J, with 8 bases between the two ends.